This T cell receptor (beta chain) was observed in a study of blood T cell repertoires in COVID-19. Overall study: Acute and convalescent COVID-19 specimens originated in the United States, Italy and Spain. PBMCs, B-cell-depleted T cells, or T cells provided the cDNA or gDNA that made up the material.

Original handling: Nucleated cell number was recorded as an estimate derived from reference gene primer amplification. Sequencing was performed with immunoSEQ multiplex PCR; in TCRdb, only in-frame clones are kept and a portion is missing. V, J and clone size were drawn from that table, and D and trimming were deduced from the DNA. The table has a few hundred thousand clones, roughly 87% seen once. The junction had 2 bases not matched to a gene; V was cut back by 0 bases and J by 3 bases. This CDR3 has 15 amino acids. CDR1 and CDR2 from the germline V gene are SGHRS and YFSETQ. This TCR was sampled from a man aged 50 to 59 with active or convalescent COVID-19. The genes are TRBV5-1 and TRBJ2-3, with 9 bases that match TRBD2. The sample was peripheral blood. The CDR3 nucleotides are TGCGCCAGCAGCTTGGGGACTAGCGAGACAGATACGCAGTATTTT. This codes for CASSLGTSETDTQYF.